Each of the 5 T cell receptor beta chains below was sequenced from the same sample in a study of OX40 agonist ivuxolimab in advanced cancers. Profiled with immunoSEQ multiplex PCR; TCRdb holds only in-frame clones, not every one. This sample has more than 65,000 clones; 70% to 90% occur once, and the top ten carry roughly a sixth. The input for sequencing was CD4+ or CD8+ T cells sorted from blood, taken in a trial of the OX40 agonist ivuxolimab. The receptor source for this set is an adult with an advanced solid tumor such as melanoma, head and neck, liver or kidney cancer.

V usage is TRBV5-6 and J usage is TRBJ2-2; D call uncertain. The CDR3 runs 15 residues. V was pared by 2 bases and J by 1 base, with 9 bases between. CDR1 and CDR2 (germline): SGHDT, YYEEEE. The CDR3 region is CASSFQPWNTGELFF. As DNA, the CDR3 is TGTGCCAGCAGCTTCCAGCCCTGGAACACCGGGGAGCTGTTTTTT. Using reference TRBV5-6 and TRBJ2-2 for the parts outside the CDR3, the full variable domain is DAGVTQSPTHLIKTRGQQVTLRCSPKSGHDTVSWYQQALGQGPQFIFQYYEEEERQRGNFPDRFSGHQFPNYSSELNVNALLLGDSALYLCASSFQPWNTGELFFGEGSRLTVL.

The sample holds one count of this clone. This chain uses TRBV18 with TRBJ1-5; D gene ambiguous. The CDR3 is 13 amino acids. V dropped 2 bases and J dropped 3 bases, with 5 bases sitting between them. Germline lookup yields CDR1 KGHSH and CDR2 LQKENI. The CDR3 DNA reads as TGTGCCAGCTCACCAGGGCTCAATCAGCCCCAGCATTTT. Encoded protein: CASSPGLNQPQHF.

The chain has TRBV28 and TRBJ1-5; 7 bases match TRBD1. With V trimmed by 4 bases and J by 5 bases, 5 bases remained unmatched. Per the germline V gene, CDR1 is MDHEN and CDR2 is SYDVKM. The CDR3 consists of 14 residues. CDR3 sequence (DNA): TGTGCCAGCAGTTCACAGGGGTGGGATCAGCCCCAGCATTTT. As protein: CASSSQGWDQPQHF.

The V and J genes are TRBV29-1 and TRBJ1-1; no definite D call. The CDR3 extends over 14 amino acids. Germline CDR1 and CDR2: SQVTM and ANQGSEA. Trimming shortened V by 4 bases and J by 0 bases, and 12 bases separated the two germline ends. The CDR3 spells CSVVSVAMNTEAFF. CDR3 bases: TGCAGCGTTGTATCGGTAGCTATGAACACTGAAGCTTTCTTT.

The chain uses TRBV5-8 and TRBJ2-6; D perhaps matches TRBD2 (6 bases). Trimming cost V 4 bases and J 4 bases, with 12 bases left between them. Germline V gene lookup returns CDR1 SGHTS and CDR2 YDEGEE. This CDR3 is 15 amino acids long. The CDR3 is CASSRRGSGANVLTF. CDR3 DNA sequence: TGTGCCAGCAGCCGGAGGGGTTCGGGGGCCAACGTCCTGACTTTC.